These T cell receptor beta chains were read from a single sample in a study of T cell repertoires in cytomegalovirus infection. MiXCR, applied by TCRdb to the reads, yields one record per CDR3 protein. The sample lists a few hundred thousand distinct CDR3 sequences; over 7.5% were seen once. Sequencing input: PBMCs. The origin of the receptors is a human donor in good health (CMV status not recorded). Some clones in this sample may be carry-over from other donors' samples. Each CDR3 is given with its conserved first and last residue. The order of the fields is V gene, D gene, J gene, clone size, CDR3 DNA, CDR3 protein. A D gene is named only where the DNA matches it firmly. A row's size may be missing; if present it is once, few, many or a size class.

v_gene: TRBV7-2; d_gene: NA; j_gene: TRBJ2-1; abundance: many; CDR3nt: TGTGCCAGCAGCTTGGGCAGTTACAATGAGCAGTTCTTC; CDR3aa: CASSLGSYNEQFF
v_gene: TRBV5-1; d_gene: NA; j_gene: TRBJ2-5; abundance: NA; CDR3nt: TGCGCCAGCAGCGAAGTCGTGGAGACCCAGTACTTC; CDR3aa: CASSEVVETQYF
v_gene: TRBV6-8; d_gene: NA; j_gene: TRBJ1-4; abundance: NA; CDR3nt: TGTGCCAGCAGTTACTCAGGAGGGGAACTGTTTTTT; CDR3aa: CASSYSGGELFF
v_gene: TRBV7-2; d_gene: TRBD2; j_gene: TRBJ2-7; abundance: many; CDR3nt: TGTGCCAGCAGGGGATCAGCGGGAGTTCGACACGAGCAGTACTTC; CDR3aa: CASRGSAGVRHEQYF
v_gene: TRBV10-3; d_gene: NA; j_gene: TRBJ2-7; abundance: few; CDR3nt: TGTGCCATCAGTGACCGGACAGCTTCTACCTACGAGCAGTACTTC; CDR3aa: CAISDRTASTYEQYF
v_gene: TRBV12-3/TRBV12-4; d_gene: NA; j_gene: TRBJ2-3; abundance: NA; CDR3nt: TGTGCCAGCAGTTCCGTCCCCCTAGTACAGCATACGCAGTATTTT; CDR3aa: CASSSVPLVQHTQYF
v_gene: TRBV24-1; d_gene: TRBD2; j_gene: TRBJ2-3; abundance: NA; CDR3nt: TGTGCCACCAGTGAACCGAAGATCACTAGCGGGGGCACAGATACGCAGTATTTT; CDR3aa: CATSEPKITSGGTDTQYF
v_gene: TRBV6-5; d_gene: NA; j_gene: TRBJ1-4; abundance: NA; CDR3nt: TGTGCCAGCAGTTACTCGGGTCCCCCTAATGAAAAACTGTTTTTT; CDR3aa: CASSYSGPPNEKLFF
v_gene: TRBV7-2; d_gene: TRBD2; j_gene: TRBJ2-1; abundance: many; CDR3nt: TGTGCCAGCAGCTCCGGACTAGCGGGGGAGCAGTTCTTC; CDR3aa: CASSSGLAGEQFF
v_gene: TRBV6-2/TRBV6-3; d_gene: NA; j_gene: TRBJ2-7; abundance: many; CDR3nt: TGTGCCAGCAGTTACTCTGGGTTCTGGCGGGGGCCTTCCTACGAGCAGTACTTC; CDR3aa: CASSYSGFWRGPSYEQYF
v_gene: TRBV6-2/TRBV6-3; d_gene: TRBD1; j_gene: TRBJ2-7; abundance: NA; CDR3nt: TGTGCCACTACAGGGTCCGGGACAGGGACCAACGAGCAGTACTTC; CDR3aa: CATTGSGTGTNEQYF
v_gene: TRBV6-2/TRBV6-3; d_gene: TRBD1; j_gene: TRBJ1-6; abundance: many; CDR3nt: TGTGCCAGCAGTACGACAGGGAGGGATTCACCCCTCCACTTT; CDR3aa: CASSTTGRDSPLHF
v_gene: TRBV11-2; d_gene: NA; j_gene: TRBJ2-1; abundance: NA; CDR3nt: TGTGCCAGCAGCCCGTCTAGGGCCAATGAGCAGTTCTTC; CDR3aa: CASSPSRANEQFF
v_gene: TRBV10-3; d_gene: NA; j_gene: TRBJ1-1; abundance: once; CDR3nt: TGTGCCTCCCAGAGCGGCAACACTGAAGCTTTCTTT; CDR3aa: CASQSGNTEAFF
v_gene: TRBV20-1; d_gene: TRBD2; j_gene: TRBJ2-3; abundance: few; CDR3nt: TGCAGTGCTAGATCACCCGGGACTAGCGGGAGTACGCAGTATTTT; CDR3aa: CSARSPGTSGSTQYF
v_gene: TRBV7-2; d_gene: NA; j_gene: TRBJ1-2; abundance: NA; CDR3nt: TGTGCCAGCAGCTTAGAGCCCCCCGGGGCCGGGGGTGGCTACACCTTC; CDR3aa: CASSLEPPGAGGGYTF
v_gene: TRBV12-3/TRBV12-4; d_gene: NA; j_gene: TRBJ2-1; abundance: many; CDR3nt: TGTGCCAGCAGTTTGACCGGGGCCGGGGGTGAGCAGTTCTTC; CDR3aa: CASSLTGAGGEQFF
v_gene: TRBV18; d_gene: TRBD2; j_gene: TRBJ2-5; abundance: few; CDR3nt: TGTGCCAGCTCACCGGCGGGACTAGCAAAAGGGGAGACCCAGTACTTC; CDR3aa: CASSPAGLAKGETQYF
v_gene: TRBV7-8; d_gene: NA; j_gene: TRBJ2-1; abundance: many; CDR3nt: TGTGCCAGCAGCTTAAATAGCGGACCCTACAATGAGCAGTTCTTC; CDR3aa: CASSLNSGPYNEQFF
v_gene: TRBV7-2; d_gene: NA; j_gene: TRBJ2-2; abundance: NA; CDR3nt: TGTGCCAGCAGCGGAGGGATTACCGGGGAGCTGTTTTTT; CDR3aa: CASSGGITGELFF
v_gene: TRBV20-1; d_gene: NA; j_gene: TRBJ2-5; abundance: NA; CDR3nt: TGCAGTGCTAGGGGGGGACACGAAGAGACCCAGTACTTC; CDR3aa: CSARGGHEETQYF
v_gene: TRBV19; d_gene: TRBD2; j_gene: TRBJ2-1; abundance: NA; CDR3nt: TGTGCCAGTAGCCCCCAGCGGGAGGTCTACAATGAGCAGTTCTTC; CDR3aa: CASSPQREVYNEQFF
v_gene: TRBV23-1; d_gene: NA; j_gene: TRBJ1-5; abundance: few; CDR3nt: TGCGCCAGCAGTCGAGTTCTGGGAAATCAGCCCCAGCATTTT; CDR3aa: CASSRVLGNQPQHF
v_gene: TRBV19; d_gene: TRBD1; j_gene: TRBJ1-5; abundance: many; CDR3nt: TGTGCCAGTAGTAGCTTGGGACAGGGTGGAAATCAGCCCCAGCATTTT; CDR3aa: CASSSLGQGGNQPQHF